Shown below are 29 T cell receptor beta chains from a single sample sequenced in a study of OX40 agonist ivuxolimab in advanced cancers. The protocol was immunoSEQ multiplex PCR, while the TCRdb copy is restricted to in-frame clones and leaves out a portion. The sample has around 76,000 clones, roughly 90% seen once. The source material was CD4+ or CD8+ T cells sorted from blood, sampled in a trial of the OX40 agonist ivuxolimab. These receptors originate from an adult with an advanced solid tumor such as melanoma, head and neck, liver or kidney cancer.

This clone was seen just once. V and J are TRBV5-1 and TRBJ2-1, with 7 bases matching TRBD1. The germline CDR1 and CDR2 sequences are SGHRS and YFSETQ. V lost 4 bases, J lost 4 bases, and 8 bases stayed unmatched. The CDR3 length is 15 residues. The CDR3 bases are TGCGCCAGCAGCCTTGAGGGGGCGCGGTACAATGAGCAGTTCTTC. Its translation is CASSLEGARYNEQFF.

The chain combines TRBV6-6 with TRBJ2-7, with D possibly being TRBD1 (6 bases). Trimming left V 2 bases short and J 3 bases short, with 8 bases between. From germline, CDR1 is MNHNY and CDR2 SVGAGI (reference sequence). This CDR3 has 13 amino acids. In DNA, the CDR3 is TGTGCCAGCAGTTACGAAGGGGGCTACGAGCAGTACTTC. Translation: CASSYEGGYEQYF.

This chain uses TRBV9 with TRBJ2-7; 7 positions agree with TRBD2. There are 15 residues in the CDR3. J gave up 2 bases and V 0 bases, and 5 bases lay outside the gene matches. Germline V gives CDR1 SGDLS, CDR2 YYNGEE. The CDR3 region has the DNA TGTGCCAGCAGCGTAGAGGCTAGCGGAACCTACGAGCAGTACTTC. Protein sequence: CASSVEASGTYEQYF.

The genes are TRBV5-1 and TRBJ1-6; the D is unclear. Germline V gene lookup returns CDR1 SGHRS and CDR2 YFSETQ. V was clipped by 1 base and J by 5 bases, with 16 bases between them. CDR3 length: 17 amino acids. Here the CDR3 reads CASSLFARSSDNSPLHF. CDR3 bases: TGCGCCAGCAGCTTGTTCGCGCGCTCCTCAGATAATTCACCCCTCCACTTT.

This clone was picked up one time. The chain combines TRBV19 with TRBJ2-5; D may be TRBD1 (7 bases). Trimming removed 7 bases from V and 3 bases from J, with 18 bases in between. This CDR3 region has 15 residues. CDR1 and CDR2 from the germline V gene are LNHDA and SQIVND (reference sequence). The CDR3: CASTSGQAGKETQYF. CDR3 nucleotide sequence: TGTGCCAGTACATCCGGACAGGCGGGGAAAGAGACCCAGTACTTC. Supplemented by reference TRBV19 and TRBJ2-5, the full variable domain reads DGGITQSPKYLFRKEGQNVTLSCEQNLNHDAMYWYRQDPGQGLRLIYYSQIVNDFQKGDIAEGYSVSREKKESFPLTVTSAQKNPTAFYLCASTSGQAGKETQYFGPGTRLLVL.

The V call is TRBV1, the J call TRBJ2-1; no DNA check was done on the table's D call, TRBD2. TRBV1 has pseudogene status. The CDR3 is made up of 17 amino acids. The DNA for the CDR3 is TGCACCAGCAGCTACCATTCCGGGACTAAGGTTTACAATGAGCAGTTCTTC. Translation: CTSSYHSGTKVYNEQFF.

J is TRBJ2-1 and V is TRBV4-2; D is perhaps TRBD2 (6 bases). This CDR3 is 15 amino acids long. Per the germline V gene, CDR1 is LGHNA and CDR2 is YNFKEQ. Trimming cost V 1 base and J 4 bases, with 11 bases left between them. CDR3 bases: TGTGCCAGCAGCCAAGGGGTAGCGGAGTACAATGAGCAGTTCTTC. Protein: CASSQGVAEYNEQFF.

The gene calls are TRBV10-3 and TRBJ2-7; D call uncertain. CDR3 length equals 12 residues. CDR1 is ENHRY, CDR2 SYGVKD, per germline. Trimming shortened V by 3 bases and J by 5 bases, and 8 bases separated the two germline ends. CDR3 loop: CAISEIRNEQYF. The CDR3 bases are TGTGCCATCAGTGAAATCCGGAACGAGCAGTACTTC.

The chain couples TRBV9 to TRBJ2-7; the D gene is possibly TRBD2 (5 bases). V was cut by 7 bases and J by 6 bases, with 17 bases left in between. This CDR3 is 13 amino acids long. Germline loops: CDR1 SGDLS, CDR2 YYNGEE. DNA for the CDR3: TGTGCCAGCGCTAGGGTCCCTGAGGGCGAGCAGTACTTC. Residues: CASARVPEGEQYF.

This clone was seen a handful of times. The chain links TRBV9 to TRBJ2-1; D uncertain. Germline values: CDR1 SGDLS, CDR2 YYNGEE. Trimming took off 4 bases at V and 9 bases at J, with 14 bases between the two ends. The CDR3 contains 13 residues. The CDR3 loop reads CASSLDSLSEQFF. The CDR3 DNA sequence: TGTGCCAGCAGCCTTGACTCGCTAAGTGAGCAGTTCTTC.

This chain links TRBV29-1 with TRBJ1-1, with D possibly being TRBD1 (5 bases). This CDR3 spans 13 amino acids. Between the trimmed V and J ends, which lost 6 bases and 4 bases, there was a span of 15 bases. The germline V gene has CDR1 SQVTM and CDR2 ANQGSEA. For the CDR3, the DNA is TGCAGCGTGGGGGGGGAGGTAGGCACTGAAGCTTTCTTT. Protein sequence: CSVGGEVGTEAFF. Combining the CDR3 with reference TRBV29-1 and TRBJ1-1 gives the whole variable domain SAVISQKPSRDICQRGTSLTIQCQVDSQVTMMFWYRQQPGQSLTLIATANQGSEATYESGFVIDKFPISRPNLTFSTLTVSNMSPEDSSIYLCSVGGEVGTEAFFGQGTRLTVV.

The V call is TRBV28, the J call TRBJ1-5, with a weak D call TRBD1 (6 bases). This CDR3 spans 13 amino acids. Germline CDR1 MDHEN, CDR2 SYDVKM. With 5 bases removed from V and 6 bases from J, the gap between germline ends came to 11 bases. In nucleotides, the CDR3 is TGTGCCAGCAGTCCCAACAGGGTTCAGCCCCAGCATTTT. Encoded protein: CASSPNRVQPQHF.

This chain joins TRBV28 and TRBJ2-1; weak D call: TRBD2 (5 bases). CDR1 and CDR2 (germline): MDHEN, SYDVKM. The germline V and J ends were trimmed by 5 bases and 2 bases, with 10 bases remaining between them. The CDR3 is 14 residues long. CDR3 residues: CASSPPGTYNEQFF. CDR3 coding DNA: TGTGCCAGCAGTCCCCCGGGAACCTACAATGAGCAGTTCTTC.

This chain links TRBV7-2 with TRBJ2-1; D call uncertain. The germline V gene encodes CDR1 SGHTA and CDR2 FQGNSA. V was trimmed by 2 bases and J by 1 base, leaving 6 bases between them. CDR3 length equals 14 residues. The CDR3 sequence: CASSLLVSYNEQFF. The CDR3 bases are TGTGCCAGCAGCTTATTGGTTTCCTACAATGAGCAGTTCTTC.

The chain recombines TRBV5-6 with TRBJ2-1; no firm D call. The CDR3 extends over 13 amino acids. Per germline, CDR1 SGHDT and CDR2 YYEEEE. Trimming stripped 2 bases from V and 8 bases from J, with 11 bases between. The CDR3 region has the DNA TGTGCCAGCAGCTTCTTAACTTCCCATGAGCAGTTCTTC. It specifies CASSFLTSHEQFF.

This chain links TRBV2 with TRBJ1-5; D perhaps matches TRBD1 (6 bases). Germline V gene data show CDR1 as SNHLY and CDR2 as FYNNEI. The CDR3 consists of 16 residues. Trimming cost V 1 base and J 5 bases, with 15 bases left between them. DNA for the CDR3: TGTGCCAGCAGTGAAGGGGGAGACAGGAGTTATCAGCCCCAGCATTTT. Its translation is CASSEGGDRSYQPQHF. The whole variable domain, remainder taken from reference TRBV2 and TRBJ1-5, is EPEVTQTPSHQVTQMGQEVILRCVPISNHLYFYWYRQILGQKVEFLVSFYNNEISEKSEIFDDQFSVERPDGSNFTLKIRSTKLEDSAMYFCASSEGGDRSYQPQHFGDGTRLSIL.

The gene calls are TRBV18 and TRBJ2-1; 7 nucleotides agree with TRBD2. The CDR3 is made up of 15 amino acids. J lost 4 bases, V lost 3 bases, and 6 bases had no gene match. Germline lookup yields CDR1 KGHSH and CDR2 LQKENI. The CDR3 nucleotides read TGTGCCAGCTCACCGTGGGGAGGGACTTACAATGAGCAGTTCTTC. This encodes CASSPWGGTYNEQFF. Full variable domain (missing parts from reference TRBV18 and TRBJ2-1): NAGVMQNPRHLVRRRGQEARLRCSPMKGHSHVYWYRQLPEEGLKFMVYLQKENIIDESGMPKERFSAEFPKEGPSILRIQQVVRGDSAAYFCASSPWGGTYNEQFFGPGTRLTVL.

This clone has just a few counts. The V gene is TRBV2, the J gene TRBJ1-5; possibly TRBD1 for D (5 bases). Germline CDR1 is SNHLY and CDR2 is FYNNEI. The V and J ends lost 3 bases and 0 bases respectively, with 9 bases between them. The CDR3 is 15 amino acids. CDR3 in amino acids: CASSEAGGSNQPQHF. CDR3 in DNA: TGTGCCAGCAGTGAGGCCGGGGGTAGCAATCAGCCCCAGCATTTT.

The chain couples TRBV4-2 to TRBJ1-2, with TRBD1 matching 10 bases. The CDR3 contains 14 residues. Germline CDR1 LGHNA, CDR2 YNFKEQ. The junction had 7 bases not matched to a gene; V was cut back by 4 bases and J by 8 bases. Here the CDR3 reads CASSPGQGVRGYTF. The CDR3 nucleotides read TGTGCCAGCAGCCCCGGACAGGGGGTGAGGGGCTACACCTTC.

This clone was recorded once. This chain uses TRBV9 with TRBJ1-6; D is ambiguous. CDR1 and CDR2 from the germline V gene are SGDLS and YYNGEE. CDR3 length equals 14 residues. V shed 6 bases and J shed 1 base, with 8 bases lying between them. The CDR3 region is CASTPGSYNSPLHF. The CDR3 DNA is TGTGCCAGCACCCCTGGGTCCTATAATTCACCCCTCCACTTT. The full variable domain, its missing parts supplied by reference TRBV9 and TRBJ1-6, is DSGVTQTPKHLITATGQRVTLRCSPRSGDLSVYWYQQSLDQGLQFLIQYYNGEERAKGNILERFSAQQFPDLHSELNLSSLELGDSALYFCASTPGSYNSPLHFGNGTRLTVT.

This CDR3 is CASSVGGGPTTDTQYF. The DNA for the CDR3 is TGTGCCAGCAGCGTCGGCGGCGGACCGACCACAGATACGCAGTATTTT. The chain links TRBV5-4 to TRBJ2-3; D remains ambiguous. Germline V CDR1 and CDR2: SGHNT, YYREEE (reference sequence). The ends were cut back, 4 bases at V and 2 bases at J, with 17 bases in the middle. The CDR3 totals 16 residues.

The CDR3 sequence is CASSLLSADTEAFF. The CDR3 DNA is TGTGCCAGCAGTTTATTATCGGCGGACACTGAAGCTTTCTTT. The chain carries TRBV28 and TRBJ1-1; D remains unclear. The CDR3 covers 14 residues. Germline-derived CDR1 and CDR2 are MDHEN and SYDVKM. The V end lost 1 base, the J end lost 3 bases, and 9 bases lay between the germline ends.

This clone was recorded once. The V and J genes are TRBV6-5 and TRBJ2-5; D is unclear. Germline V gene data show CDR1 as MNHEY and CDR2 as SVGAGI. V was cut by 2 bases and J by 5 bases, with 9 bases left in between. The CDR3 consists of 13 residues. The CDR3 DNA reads TGTGCCAGCAGTTACCGACAAGACGAGACCCAGTACTTC. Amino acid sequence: CASSYRQDETQYF.

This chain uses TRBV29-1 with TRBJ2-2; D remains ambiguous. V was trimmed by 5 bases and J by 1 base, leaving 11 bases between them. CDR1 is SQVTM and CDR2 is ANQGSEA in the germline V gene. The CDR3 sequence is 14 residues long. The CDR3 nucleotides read TGCAGCGTTTGGTCCCAGGAGAACACCGGGGAGCTGTTTTTT. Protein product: CSVWSQENTGELFF.

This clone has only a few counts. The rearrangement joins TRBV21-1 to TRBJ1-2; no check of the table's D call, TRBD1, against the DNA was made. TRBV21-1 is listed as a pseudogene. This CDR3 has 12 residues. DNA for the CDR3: TGTGCCACACGACAGGGGGCGCAAGGCTACACCTTC. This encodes CATRQGAQGYTF.

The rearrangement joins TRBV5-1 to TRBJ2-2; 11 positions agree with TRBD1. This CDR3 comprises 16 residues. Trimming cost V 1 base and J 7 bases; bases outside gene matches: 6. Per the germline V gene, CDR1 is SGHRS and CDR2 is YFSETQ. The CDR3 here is CASSLTPGTGGGELFF. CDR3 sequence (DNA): TGCGCCAGCAGCTTGACGCCCGGGACAGGGGGCGGGGAGCTGTTTTTT. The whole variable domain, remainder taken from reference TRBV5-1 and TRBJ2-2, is KAGVTQTPRYLIKTRGQQVTLSCSPISGHRSVSWYQQTPGQGLQFLFEYFSETQRNKGNFPGRFSGRQFSNSRSEMNVSTLELGDSALYLCASSLTPGTGGGELFFGEGSRLTVL.

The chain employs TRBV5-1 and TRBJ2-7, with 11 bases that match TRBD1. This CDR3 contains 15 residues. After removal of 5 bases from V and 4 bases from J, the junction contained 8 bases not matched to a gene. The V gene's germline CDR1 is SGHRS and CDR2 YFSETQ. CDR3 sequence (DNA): TGCGCCAGCAGACTCCTTGGGACAGGGGGTTACGAGCAGTACTTC. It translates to CASRLLGTGGYEQYF.

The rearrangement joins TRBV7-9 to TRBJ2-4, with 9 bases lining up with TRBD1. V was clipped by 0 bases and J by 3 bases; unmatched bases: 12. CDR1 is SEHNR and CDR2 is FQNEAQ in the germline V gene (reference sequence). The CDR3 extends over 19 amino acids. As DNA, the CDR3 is TGTGCCAGCAGCTTAGCGCGGGGTTGGACAGGGGCCTTCAAAAACATTCAGTACTTC. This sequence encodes CASSLARGWTGAFKNIQYF.

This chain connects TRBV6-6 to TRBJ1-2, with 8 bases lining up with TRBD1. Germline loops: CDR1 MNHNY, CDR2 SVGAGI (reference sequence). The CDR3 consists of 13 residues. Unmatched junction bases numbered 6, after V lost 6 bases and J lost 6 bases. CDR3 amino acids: CASSLDRDDGYTF. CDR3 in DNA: TGTGCCAGCAGCTTGGACAGGGATGATGGCTACACCTTC.